These 19 T cell receptor beta chains were sequenced from one sample in a study of T cells in localized non-small cell lung cancer. TCRdb's table, derived via immunoSEQ multiplex PCR, lists solely in-frame clones and lacks some. The sample lists about 83,000 clones; around 84% were seen once. Material: peripheral blood, obtained before any cancer treatment. These receptors were taken from a female donor at least 60 years old with stage I lung adenocarcinoma.

The CDR3: CASRNGLHLNQPQHF. The CDR3 region has the DNA TGTGCCAGCAGGAACGGACTTCACCTGAATCAGCCCCAGCATTTT. This sequence joins TRBV6-5 and TRBJ1-5; D remains ambiguous. This CDR3 is 15 amino acids long. The V and J ends lost 6 bases and 4 bases respectively, with 16 bases between them. Germline values: CDR1 MNHEY, CDR2 SVGAGI.

The gene calls are TRBV5-1 and TRBJ1-1; D is unclear. Germline assignment: CDR1 SGHRS and CDR2 YFSETQ. CDR3 length equals 14 residues. Trimming removed 5 bases at V and 1 base at J, with 12 bases between. The CDR3 nucleotides read TGCGCCAGCAGTTGGACGACGGGGAACACTGAAGCTTTCTTT. It yields the protein CASSWTTGNTEAFF.

The chain joins TRBV5-1 to TRBJ2-7, with 8 bases matching TRBD1. Germline V gene data show CDR1 as SGHRS and CDR2 as YFSETQ. CDR3 length: 14 amino acids. J was trimmed by 4 bases and V by 1 base; bases with no gene match: 4. The CDR3 region has the DNA TGCGCCAGCAGCTTGACGGGACAGGTATACGAGCAGTACTTC. The encoded protein is CASSLTGQVYEQYF.

This sequence joins TRBV5-1 and TRBJ2-3; 14 bases map to TRBD2. The junction had 12 bases not matched to a gene; V was cut back by 4 bases and J by 2 bases. The germline V gene has CDR1 SGHRS and CDR2 YFSETQ. CDR3 length equals 19 residues. This CDR3 is CASSPKSPGLAGATDTQYF. The CDR3 coding sequence is TGCGCCAGCAGCCCAAAATCCCCGGGACTAGCGGGAGCCACAGATACGCAGTATTTT.

This clone was counted ten times or more. The rearrangement uses TRBV12-5 and TRBJ1-2; D gene ambiguous. This CDR3 is 14 amino acids long. Trimming took off 6 bases at V and 3 bases at J, with 14 bases between the two ends. CDR1 is LGHNT, CDR2 FRNRAP, per germline. DNA of the CDR3: TGTGCTAGTGGCGCCCCCCCCACTCACTATGGCTACACCTTC. Amino acid sequence: CASGAPPTHYGYTF.

The genes are TRBV10-3 and TRBJ2-3; maybe TRBD2 (6 bases). This CDR3 spans 14 amino acids. Germline V lookup: CDR1 ENHRY, CDR2 SYGVKD. V was shortened by 2 bases and J by 0 bases, with 6 bases between the two germline ends. The CDR3 region is CAISEGGSTDTQYF. The CDR3 nucleotides are TGTGCCATCAGTGAGGGAGGGAGCACAGATACGCAGTATTTT.

This chain joins TRBV18 and TRBJ1-1; TRBD1 might be the D (5 bases). The CDR3 is 15 amino acids. The germline CDR1 and CDR2 sequences are KGHSH and LQKENI. V was pared by 3 bases and J by 3 bases, with 14 bases between. The CDR3 nucleotides are TGTGCCAGCTCACCTAGACAGACAACGGACACTGAAGCTTTCTTT. It specifies CASSPRQTTDTEAFF.

This rearrangement joins TRBV5-1 to TRBJ2-1; 9 nucleotides line up with TRBD2. Germline V CDR1 and CDR2: SGHRS, YFSETQ. This CDR3 comprises 16 residues. J lost 2 bases, V lost 3 bases, and 6 bases had no gene match. CDR3 DNA: TGCGCCAGCAGCTCTCCGGGACTAGCTACCTACAATGAGCAGTTCTTC. As protein: CASSSPGLATYNEQFF.

This clone was observed many times. The chain is built from TRBV11-1 and TRBJ1-2; D gene unclear. V was clipped by 5 bases and J by 6 bases, with 16 bases between them. From germline, CDR1 is SGHAT and CDR2 FQDESV (reference sequence). The CDR3 has 14 residues. The CDR3 loop reads CASSHRQGSHGYTF. The CDR3 DNA sequence: TGTGCCAGCAGCCACCGTCAAGGGTCACATGGCTACACCTTC.

This clone was observed a few times. J is TRBJ1-2 and V is TRBV2; TRBD1 might be the D (6 bases). Germline assignment: CDR1 SNHLY and CDR2 FYNNEI. The CDR3 extends over 16 amino acids. Trimming took off 5 bases at V and 4 bases at J, with 20 bases between the two ends. The CDR3 loop is CASSPTMASGAYGYTF. CDR3 sequence (DNA): TGTGCCAGCAGTCCCACCATGGCTTCAGGGGCCTATGGCTACACCTTC.

The rearrangement joins TRBV18 to TRBJ2-2; tentatively, D is TRBD2 (6 bases). In germline, CDR1 is KGHSH, CDR2 LQKENI. V lost 4 bases and J lost 2, with 14 bases in between. CDR3 length: 16 amino acids. The DNA for the CDR3 is TGTGCCAGCTCACTAGACGTTGCGGGAAACACCGGGGAGCTGTTTTTT. This codes for CASSLDVAGNTGELFF.

This clone was seen a few times. The chain is built from TRBV30 and TRBJ1-5; maybe TRBD1 (5 bases). Trimming removed 2 bases at V and 6 bases at J, with 14 bases between. The CDR3 sequence is 14 residues long. Germline V gene data show CDR1 as GTSNPN and CDR2 as SVGIG (reference sequence). CDR3 loop: CAWSHRQGVQPQHF. Here the CDR3 DNA reads TGTGCCTGGAGTCATCGCCAGGGCGTTCAGCCCCAGCATTTT.

Notes on this clone: In the same sample, other DNA sequences code for this CDR3. The genes are TRBV19 and TRBJ2-7; D gene ambiguous. The CDR3 extends over 14 amino acids. Looked up from germline, CDR1 is LNHDA and CDR2 is SQIVND (reference sequence). Trimming took off 3 bases at V and 3 bases at J, with 12 bases between the two ends. CDR3 nucleotides: TGTGCCAGTAGTATCGGCGCAGGCCGCTACGAGCAGTACTTC. Its translation is CASSIGAGRYEQYF.

The V and J genes are TRBV28 and TRBJ1-2; D is perhaps TRBD1 (5 bases). Between the trimmed V and J ends, which lost 7 bases and 4 bases, there was a span of 13 bases. The CDR3 runs 13 residues. Germline-derived CDR1 and CDR2 are MDHEN and SYDVKM. CDR3 nucleotide sequence: TGTGCCAGCACATTAGGGACCCTCTATGGCTACACCTTC. This translates into CASTLGTLYGYTF.

CDR3 bases: TGTGCCAGTAGTATCGACAGGGTTAGCATTGGAGAAAAACTGTTTTTT. It codes for CASSIDRVSIGEKLFF. The V and J genes are TRBV19 and TRBJ1-4; 7 nucleotides agree with TRBD1. V lost 3 bases to trimming and J lost 8 bases; unmatched junction nucleotides: 12. CDR1 and CDR2 from the germline V gene are LNHDA and SQIVND (reference sequence). The CDR3 covers 16 residues.

This clone occurred once. J is TRBJ1-1 and V is TRBV9; D ambiguous. Germline-derived CDR1 and CDR2 are SGDLS and YYNGEE. The CDR3 has 12 amino acids. The germline V and J ends were trimmed by 3 bases and 4 bases, with 7 bases remaining between them. The CDR3 is CASSGEGTEAFF. CDR3 bases: TGTGCCAGCAGCGGAGAAGGCACTGAAGCTTTCTTT.

V usage is TRBV4-3 and J usage is TRBJ2-1, with D unresolved. Trimming removed 1 base from V and 6 bases from J, with 7 bases in between. This CDR3 region has 13 residues. CDR1 LGHNA and CDR2 YSLEER come from the germline V gene. CDR3 nucleotide sequence: TGCGCCAGCAGCCAAGGTGGAATCAATGAGCAGTTCTTC. It yields the protein CASSQGGINEQFF.

The V and J genes are TRBV19 and TRBJ1-5, with 8 bases fitting TRBD1. Germline lookup yields CDR1 LNHDA and CDR2 SQIVND (reference sequence). V shed 7 bases and J 5 bases; nucleotides not matched to a gene: 10. The CDR3 has 15 residues. DNA of the CDR3: TGTGCCAGTACAGTAATCGACAGGGGACATCAGCCCCAGCATTTT. This sequence encodes CASTVIDRGHQPQHF.

The J gene is TRBJ1-2, the V gene TRBV14, with no clear D. V lost 1 base, J lost 3 bases, and 6 bases lay in between. This CDR3 contains 13 residues. Germline assignment: CDR1 SGHDN and CDR2 FVKESK. CDR3 sequence reads: CASSQALDYGYTF. Here the CDR3 DNA reads TGTGCCAGCAGCCAAGCCCTGGACTATGGCTACACCTTC.